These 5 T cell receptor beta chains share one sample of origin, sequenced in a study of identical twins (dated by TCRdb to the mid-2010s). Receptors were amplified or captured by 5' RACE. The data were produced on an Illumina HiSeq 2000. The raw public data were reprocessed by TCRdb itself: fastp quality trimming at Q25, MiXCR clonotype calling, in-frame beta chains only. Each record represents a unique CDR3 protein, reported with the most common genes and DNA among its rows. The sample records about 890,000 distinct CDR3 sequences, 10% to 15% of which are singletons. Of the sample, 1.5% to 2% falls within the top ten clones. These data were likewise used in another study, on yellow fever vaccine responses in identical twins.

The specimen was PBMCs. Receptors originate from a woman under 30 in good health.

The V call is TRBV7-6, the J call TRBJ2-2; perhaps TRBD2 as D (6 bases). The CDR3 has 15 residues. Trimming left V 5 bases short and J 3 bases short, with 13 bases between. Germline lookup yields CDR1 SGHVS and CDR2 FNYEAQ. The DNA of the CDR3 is TGTGCCAGCAGCAGTCGGGACTTCGACACCGGGGAGCTGTTTTTT. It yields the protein CASSSRDFDTGELFF.

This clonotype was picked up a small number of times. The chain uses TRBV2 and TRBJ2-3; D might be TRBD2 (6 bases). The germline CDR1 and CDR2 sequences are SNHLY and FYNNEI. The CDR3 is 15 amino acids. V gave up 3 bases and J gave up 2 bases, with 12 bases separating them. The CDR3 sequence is CASSEAGILTDTQYF. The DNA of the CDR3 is TGTGCCAGCAGTGAGGCGGGGATCCTCACAGATACGCAGTATTTT.

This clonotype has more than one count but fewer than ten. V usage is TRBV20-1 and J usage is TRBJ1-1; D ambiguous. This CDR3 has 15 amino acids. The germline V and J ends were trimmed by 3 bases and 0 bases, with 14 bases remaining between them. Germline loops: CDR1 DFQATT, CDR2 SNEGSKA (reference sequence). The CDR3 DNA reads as TGCAGTGCTAGGGCCCATCCGGGATTGAACACTGAAGCTTTCTTT. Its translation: CSARAHPGLNTEAFF.

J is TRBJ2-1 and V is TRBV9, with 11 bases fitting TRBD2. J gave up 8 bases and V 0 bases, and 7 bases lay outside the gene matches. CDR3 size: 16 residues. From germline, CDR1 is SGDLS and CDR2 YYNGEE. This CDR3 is CASSVGSGRAGDEQFF. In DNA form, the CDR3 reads TGTGCCAGCAGCGTAGGTAGCGGGAGGGCCGGAGATGAGCAGTTCTTC.

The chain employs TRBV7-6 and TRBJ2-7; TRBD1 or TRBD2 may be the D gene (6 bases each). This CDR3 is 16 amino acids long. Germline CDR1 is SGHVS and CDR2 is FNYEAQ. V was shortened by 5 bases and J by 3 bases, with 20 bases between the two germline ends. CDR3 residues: CASSPRGGGSSYEQYF. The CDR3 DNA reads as TGTGCCAGCAGCCCGAGAGGAGGGGGTTCTAGCTACGAGCAGTACTTC.